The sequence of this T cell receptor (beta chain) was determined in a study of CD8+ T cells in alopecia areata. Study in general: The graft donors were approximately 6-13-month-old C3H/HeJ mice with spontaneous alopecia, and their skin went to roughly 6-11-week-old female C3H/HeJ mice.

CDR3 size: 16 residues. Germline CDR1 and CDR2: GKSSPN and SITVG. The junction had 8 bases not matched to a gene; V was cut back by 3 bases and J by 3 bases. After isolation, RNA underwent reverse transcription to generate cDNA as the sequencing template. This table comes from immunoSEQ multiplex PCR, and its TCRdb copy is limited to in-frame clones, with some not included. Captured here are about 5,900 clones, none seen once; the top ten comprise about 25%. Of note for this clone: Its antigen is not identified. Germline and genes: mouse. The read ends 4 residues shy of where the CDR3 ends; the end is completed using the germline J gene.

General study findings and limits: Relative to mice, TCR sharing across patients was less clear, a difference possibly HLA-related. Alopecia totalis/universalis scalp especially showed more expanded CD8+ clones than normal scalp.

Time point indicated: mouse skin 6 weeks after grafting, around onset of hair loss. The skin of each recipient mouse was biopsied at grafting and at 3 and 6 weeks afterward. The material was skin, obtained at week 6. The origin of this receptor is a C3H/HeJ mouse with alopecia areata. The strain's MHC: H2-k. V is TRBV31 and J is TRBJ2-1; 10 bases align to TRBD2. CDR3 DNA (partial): TGTGCCTGGAGCCCGGGACTGGGGAACTTCTATGCT. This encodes CAWSPGLGNFYA. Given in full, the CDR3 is CAWSPGLGNFYAEQFF.